The 10 T cell receptor beta chains below come from one sample, sequenced in a study of shared T cell receptors in the human thymus. Sequencing was performed with immunoSEQ multiplex PCR; in TCRdb, only in-frame clones are kept and a portion is missing. The table lists about 730,000 clones, approximately 85% of them singletons. The data were also submitted as part of a second study, on human thymus T cells.

Sequencing was done on a sample of thymocytes. The origin of the receptors is a girl under three years old with a congenital heart defect.

V usage is TRBV5-1 and J usage is TRBJ1-2; 11 bases match TRBD1. Germline loops: CDR1 SGHRS, CDR2 YFSETQ. The J segment lost 2 bases and the V segment lost 1 base, leaving 1 base of the junction unmatched. CDR3 length equals 15 residues. CDR3 DNA: TGCGCCAGCAGCTTGCGGGACAGGGGGAACTATGGCTACACCTTC. Protein sequence: CASSLRDRGNYGYTF.

This sequence joins TRBV13 and TRBJ1-3; 7 nucleotides align to TRBD1. The CDR3 is made up of 15 amino acids. Looked up from germline, CDR1 is PRHDT and CDR2 is FYEKMQ (reference sequence). The V gene end was trimmed by 9 bases and the J gene end by 4 bases; junction bases not matched to a gene: 12. CDR3 DNA sequence: TGTGCCAGTAAAGTCCAAGGGGGCTCAGGAAACACCATATATTTT. Protein sequence: CASKVQGGSGNTIYF. The full variable domain, in which reference TRBV13 and TRBJ1-3 provide the parts outside the CDR3, is AAGVIQSPRHLIKEKRETATLKCYPIPRHDTVYWYQQGPGQDPQFLISFYEKMQSDKGSIPDRFSAQQFSDYHSELNMSSLELGDSALYFCASKVQGGSGNTIYFGEGSWLTVV.

This sequence joins TRBV6-1 and TRBJ1-2; TRBD1 aligns across 9 bases. Germline values: CDR1 MNHNS, CDR2 SASEGT. J gave up 4 bases and V 9 bases, and 6 bases lay outside the gene matches. The CDR3 spans 13 residues. The CDR3 DNA follows: TGTGCCAGTCTTCTGGGACAGGGCTATGGCTACACCTTC. Protein sequence: CASLLGQGYGYTF.

This clone turned up a few times. The genes are TRBV19 and TRBJ2-1, with TRBD1 matching over 10 bases. The V gene's germline CDR1 is LNHDA and CDR2 SQIVND (reference sequence). Trimming at V came to 10 bases and at J to 8 bases, leaving 11 bases not matched to a gene. The CDR3 is 14 amino acids. This CDR3 is CATKPGQGRHEQFF. In DNA form, the CDR3 reads TGTGCCACCAAGCCGGGACAGGGGAGGCATGAGCAGTTCTTC.

The gene calls are TRBV15 and TRBJ2-5; 7 bases align to TRBD1. Unmatched junction bases numbered 9, after V lost 4 bases and J lost 4 bases. The length of the CDR3 is 15 residues. Germline CDR1 is LNHNV and CDR2 is YYDKDF (reference sequence). Here the CDR3 reads CATSIRTGSPETQYF. CDR3 bases: TGTGCCACCAGCATCCGGACAGGTTCACCAGAGACCCAGTACTTC.

V usage is TRBV2 and J usage is TRBJ2-7; D uncertain. CDR3 length: 14 residues. CDR1 SNHLY and CDR2 FYNNEI come from the germline V gene. The germline V and J ends were trimmed by 3 bases and 1 base, with 10 bases remaining between them. The CDR3 sequence: CASSENGSSYEQYF. The DNA of the CDR3 is TGTGCCAGCAGTGAGAACGGGTCTTCCTACGAGCAGTACTTC.

This clone came up once. The chain employs TRBV14 and TRBJ2-1; D may be TRBD2 (5 bases). CDR3 length: 16 amino acids. Germline V CDR1 and CDR2: SGHDN, FVKESK. V was cut by 4 bases and J by 6 bases, with 19 bases left in between. Here the CDR3 DNA reads TGTGCCAGCAGCCTACGGGAACTCACGATGGGCAATGAGCAGTTCTTC. This sequence encodes CASSLRELTMGNEQFF.

The rearrangement uses TRBV2 and TRBJ2-4, with a possible D match to TRBD1 (6 bases). V was clipped by 3 bases and J by 3 bases, with 18 bases between them. In germline, CDR1 is SNHLY, CDR2 FYNNEI. The length of the CDR3 is 17 residues. The CDR3 bases are TGTGCCAGCAGTGACGCACAGGGTGGAAAAGGCAAAAACATTCAGTACTTC. Translating it yields CASSDAQGGKGKNIQYF. Supplemented by reference TRBV2 and TRBJ2-4, the full variable domain reads EPEVTQTPSHQVTQMGQEVILRCVPISNHLYFYWYRQILGQKVEFLVSFYNNEISEKSEIFDDQFSVERPDGSNFTLKIRSTKLEDSAMYFCASSDAQGGKGKNIQYFGAGTRLSVL.

This chain connects TRBV10-2 to TRBJ1-6; TRBD1 matches at 8 bases. This CDR3 comprises 18 residues. Germline V CDR1 and CDR2: WSHSY, SAAADI. The trim removed 4 bases at V and 7 bases at J, leaving 15 bases unmatched. As DNA, the CDR3 is TGCGCCAGCAGTGTCCCCCTCAAGATGGGACAGGACAATTCACCCCTCCACTTT. It encodes CASSVPLKMGQDNSPLHF.

The chain is built from TRBV14 and TRBJ1-2; a weak D match, TRBD1 (5 bases). CDR1 and CDR2 (germline): SGHDN, FVKESK. Trimming stripped 3 bases from V and 4 bases from J, with 21 bases between. There are 17 residues in the CDR3. This CDR3 is CASSHGLAGSPFYGYTF. The CDR3 DNA reads as TGTGCCAGCAGCCACGGGTTGGCAGGGTCCCCGTTCTATGGCTACACCTTC.